This TCR beta chain was profiled in a study of T cell responses to AZD1222 COVID-19 vaccine. General observations from the study: Only a handful of AZD1222 recipients tested seropositive at baseline.

The assay was immunoSEQ multiplex PCR, and TCRdb's table has in-frame clones only and misses some. The table lists about 120,000 clones, roughly 87% of them singletons. The germline V and J ends were trimmed by 4 bases and 3 bases, with 7 bases remaining between them. The CDR3 covers 13 residues. Germline V gene sequence: CDR1 LNHDA, CDR2 SQIVND (reference sequence). Concerning this clone itself: Its antigen is unknown.

Sequenced material: peripheral blood, taken on day 0 of AZD1222 vaccination. The origin of this receptor is an adult in good health. The chain joins TRBV19 to TRBJ2-1; D is uncertain. CDR3 coding DNA: TGTGCCAGTAGTAGGGCCAACTACAATGAGCAGTTCTTC. Residues: CASSRANYNEQFF.